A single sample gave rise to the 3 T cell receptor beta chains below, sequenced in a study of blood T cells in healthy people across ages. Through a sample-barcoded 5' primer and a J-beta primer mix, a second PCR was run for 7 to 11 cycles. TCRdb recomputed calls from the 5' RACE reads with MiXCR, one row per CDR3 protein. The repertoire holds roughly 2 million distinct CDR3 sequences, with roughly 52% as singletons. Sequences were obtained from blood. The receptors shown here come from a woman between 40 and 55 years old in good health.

CDR3 sequence (DNA): TGCAGTGCTAGGGGGGAGGTCTACAATGAGCAGTTCTTC. Its protein is CSARGEVYNEQFF. The V call is TRBV20-1, the J call TRBJ2-1; possibly TRBD2 for D (6 bases). The V and J ends lost 3 bases and 3 bases respectively, with 9 bases between them. CDR1 is DFQATT, CDR2 SNEGSKA, per germline (reference sequence). The CDR3 sequence is 13 residues long.

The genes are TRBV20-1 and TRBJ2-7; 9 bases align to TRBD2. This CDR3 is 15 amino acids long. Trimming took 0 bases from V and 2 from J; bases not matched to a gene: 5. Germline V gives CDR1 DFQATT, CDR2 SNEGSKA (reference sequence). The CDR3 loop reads CSAREPAGGPYEQYF. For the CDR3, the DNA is TGCAGTGCTAGAGAGCCAGCGGGGGGACCCTACGAGCAGTACTTC.

CDR3 region: CATSDSSGSSYNEQFF. CDR3 DNA sequence: TGTGCCACCAGTGACTCCTCAGGGAGCTCCTACAATGAGCAGTTCTTC. The chain carries TRBV24-1 and TRBJ2-1, with D perhaps TRBD1 or TRBD2 (5 bases each). Germline V gene sequence: CDR1 KGHDR, CDR2 SFDVKD. Trimming left V 4 bases short and J 0 bases short, with 12 bases between. This CDR3 is 16 amino acids long.